These 2 T cell receptor beta chains originate from one sample sequenced in a study of cytomegalovirus exposure and HLA in healthy donors. TCRdb's table, derived via immunoSEQ multiplex PCR, lists solely in-frame clones and lacks some. Seen here are 200,000 to 250,000 clones, around 86% observed once, and the top ten hold roughly 2%. Sequenced material: PBMCs. These receptors all come from a young woman in good health and CMV-seropositive.

The chain employs TRBV9 and TRBJ2-1, with TRBD2 identical over 7 bases. Per germline, CDR1 SGDLS and CDR2 YYNGEE. This CDR3 has 18 amino acids. V lost 2 bases and J lost 4; bases outside the gene matches: 15. The CDR3 protein is CASSVVEGGIFFYNEQFF. For the CDR3, the DNA is TGTGCCAGCAGCGTGGTAGAGGGAGGGATCTTCTTTTACAATGAGCAGTTCTTC.

V usage is TRBV23-1 and J usage is TRBJ2-7, with 7 bases fitting TRBD1. TRBV23-1 is flagged as an ORF with uncertain function. The trim removed 4 bases at V and 0 bases at J, leaving 6 bases unmatched. The CDR3 sequence is 15 residues long. The DNA of the CDR3 is TGCGCCAGCAGTCTGGCCGGGACAGCCTCCTACGAGCAGTACTTC. This sequence encodes CASSLAGTASYEQYF.